This TCR beta chain was found in a study of blood T cell repertoires in COVID-19. Repertoires were generated with immunoSEQ multiplex PCR, while TCRdb's copy carries only in-frame clones and drops some. The data hold a few hundred thousand clones, with about four fifths observed a single time. Specimen: PBMCs or T cells enriched from blood (not recorded which). The source of this sequence is a woman between 45 and 65 years old who had recovered from COVID-19.

The chain's CDR3 is CASSQARGPTETQYF. The CDR3 bases are TGCGCCAGCAGCCAAGCTAGGGGGCCCACAGAGACCCAGTACTTC. The genes are TRBV4-1 and TRBJ2-5; TRBD1 matches at 7 bases. This CDR3 has 15 amino acids. V gave up 1 base and J gave up 4 bases; unmatched junction bases: 6. The V gene's germline CDR1 is MGHRA and CDR2 YSYEKL.